This TCR beta chain was sequenced for a study of T-cell reconstitution after alpha-beta-depleted transplantation in children listed by TCRdb under 2016. At the level of the whole study: Using TCR repertoire profiling, the study quantitatively followed how T-cell immune reconstitution unfolded in children after TCRalphabeta/CD19-depleted allogeneic hematopoietic cell transplantation. General conclusions and limits of the study: In some patients, the high TCRbeta diversity seen at day 60 was put down to recipient T cells and intrathymic progenitors that had survived conditioning. Over the following months the frequencies of hyperexpanded clones went down, and after one year T-cell counts and TCRbeta diversity were mostly credited to newly produced T cells. The apparently early alphabetaT-cell count recovery about two months after transplant was reportedly dependent on only several hundred rapidly expanded clones derived from non-depleted graft cells.

Between the V and J ends, shortened by 3 bases and 2 bases respectively, the junction contains 7 bases. The CDR3, from cysteine to phenylalanine, totals 13 residues. The entry retains the CDR3 DNA only, 39 bases that are in frame from base 1. CDR1 and CDR2 (ENHRY, SYGVKD) derive from the germline V gene. Library prep was done by PCR. TCRdb lists the instrument as Illumina HiSeq 2500. TCR library preparation used molecular barcoding, with unique molecular identifiers applied to normalize quantification of the TCRbeta repertoire. TCRdb passed the public sequencing reads through fastp at Q25 and MiXCR, retaining productive beta sequences. For every CDR3 protein sequence, its rows merge into one entry that carries the most common genes and DNA. The sample table holds over 100,000 distinct CDR3 sequences, of which around a tenth were seen once. The leading ten clones occupy around 34% of the sample. What this sample's treatment or condition label stands for: allogeneic hematopoietic cell transplantation with graft depleted of TCRalphabeta T cells and CD19 B cells. The transplant recipients were children given TCRalphabeta/CD19-depleted allogeneic hematopoietic cell grafts.

Of note for this clonotype: Its binding antigen is unknown. No qualities accompany the bases; no much larger clone lies one base away.

Sequencing used PBMCs, obtained before TCRalphabeta/CD19-depleted stem cell transplant. This sequence originates from a boy younger than 10 with acute lymphoblastic leukemia, due to receive a stem cell transplant. The chain links TRBV10-3 with TRBJ1-1, and the D gene may be TRBD1, 5 bases matching. The base sequence is TGTGCCATCAGTGAAGGACAAAACACTGAAGCTTTCTTT. It codes for CAISEGQNTEAFF.